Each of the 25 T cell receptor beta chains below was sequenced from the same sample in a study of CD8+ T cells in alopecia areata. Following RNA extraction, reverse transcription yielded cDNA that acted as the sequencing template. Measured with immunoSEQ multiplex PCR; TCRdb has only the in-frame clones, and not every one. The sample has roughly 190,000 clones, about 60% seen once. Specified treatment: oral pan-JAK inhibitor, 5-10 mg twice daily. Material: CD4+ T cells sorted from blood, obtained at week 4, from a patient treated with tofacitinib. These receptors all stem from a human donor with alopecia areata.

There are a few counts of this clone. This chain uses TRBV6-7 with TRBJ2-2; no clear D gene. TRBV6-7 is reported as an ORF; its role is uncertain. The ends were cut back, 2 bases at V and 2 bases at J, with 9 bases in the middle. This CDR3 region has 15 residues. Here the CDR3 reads CASSYEYPNTGELFF. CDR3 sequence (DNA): TGTGCCAGCAGTTACGAGTACCCTAACACCGGGGAGCTGTTTTTT.

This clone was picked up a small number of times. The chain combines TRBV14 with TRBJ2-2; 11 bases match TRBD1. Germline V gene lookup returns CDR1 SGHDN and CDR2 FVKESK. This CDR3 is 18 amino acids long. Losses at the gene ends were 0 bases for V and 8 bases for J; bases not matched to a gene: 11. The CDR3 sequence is CASSQDLGQGASPGELFF. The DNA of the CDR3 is TGTGCCAGCAGCCAAGACCTTGGACAGGGGGCGTCGCCTGGGGAGCTGTTTTTT.

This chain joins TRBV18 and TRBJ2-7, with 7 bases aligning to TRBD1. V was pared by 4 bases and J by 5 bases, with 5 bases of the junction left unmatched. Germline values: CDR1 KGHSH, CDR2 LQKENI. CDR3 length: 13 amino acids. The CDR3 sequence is CASSRDSRDEQYF. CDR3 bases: TGTGCCAGCTCACGGGACAGTCGGGACGAGCAGTACTTC.

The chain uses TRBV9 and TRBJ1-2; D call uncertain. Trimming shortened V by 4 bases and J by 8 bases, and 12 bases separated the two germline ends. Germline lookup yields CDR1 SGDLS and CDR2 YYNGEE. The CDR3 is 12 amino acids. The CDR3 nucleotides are TGTGCCAGCAGCCACGGGCGAGACGGCTACACCTTC. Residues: CASSHGRDGYTF. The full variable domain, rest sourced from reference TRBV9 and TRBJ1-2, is DSGVTQTPKHLITATGQRVTLRCSPRSGDLSVYWYQQSLDQGLQFLIQYYNGEERAKGNILERFSAQQFPDLHSELNLSSLELGDSALYFCASSHGRDGYTFGSGTRLTVV.

CDR3 region: CASSLARSVETQYF. The CDR3 nucleotides read TGTGCCAGCAGCTTGGCAAGAAGCGTCGAGACCCAGTACTTC. This chain links TRBV7-9 with TRBJ2-5; D remains unclear. V shed 3 bases and J shed 5 bases, with 13 bases lying between them. The CDR3 has 14 amino acids. Germline V gene data show CDR1 as SEHNR and CDR2 as FQNEAQ (reference sequence).

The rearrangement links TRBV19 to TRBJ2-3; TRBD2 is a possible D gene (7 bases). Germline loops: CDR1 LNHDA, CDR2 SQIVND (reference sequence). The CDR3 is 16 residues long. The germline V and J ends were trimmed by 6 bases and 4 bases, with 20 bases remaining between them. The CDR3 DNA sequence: TGTGCCAGTAGAAGGGGGGGCCTTATTGGCGCAGATACGCAGTATTTT. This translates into CASRRGGLIGADTQYF.

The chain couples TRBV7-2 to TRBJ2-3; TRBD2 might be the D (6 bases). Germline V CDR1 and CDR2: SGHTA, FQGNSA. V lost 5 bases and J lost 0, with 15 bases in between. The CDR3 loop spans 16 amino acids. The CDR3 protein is CASSPGDGGSTDTQYF. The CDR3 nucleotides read TGTGCCAGCAGCCCCGGGGACGGGGGAAGCACAGATACGCAGTATTTT.

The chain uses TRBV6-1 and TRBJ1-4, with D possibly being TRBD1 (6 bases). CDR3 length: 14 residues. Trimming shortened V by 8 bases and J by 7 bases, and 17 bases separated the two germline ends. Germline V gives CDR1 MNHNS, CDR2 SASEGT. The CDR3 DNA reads TGTGCCAGCGCTTTATCGGCAGGGGTTGAAAAACTGTTTTTT. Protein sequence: CASALSAGVEKLFF.

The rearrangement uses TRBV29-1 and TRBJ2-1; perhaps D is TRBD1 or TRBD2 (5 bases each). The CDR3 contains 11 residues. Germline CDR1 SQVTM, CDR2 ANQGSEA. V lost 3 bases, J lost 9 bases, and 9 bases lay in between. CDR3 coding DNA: TGCAGCGTTGAGACCGGGGCTGAGCAGTTCTTC. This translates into CSVETGAEQFF.

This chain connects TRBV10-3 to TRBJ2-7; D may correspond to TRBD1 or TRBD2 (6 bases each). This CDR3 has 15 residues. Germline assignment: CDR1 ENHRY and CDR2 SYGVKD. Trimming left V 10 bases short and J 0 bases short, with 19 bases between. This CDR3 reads CATRGGAGDSYEQYF. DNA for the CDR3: TGTGCCACCAGGGGCGGGGCAGGGGACTCCTACGAGCAGTACTTC.

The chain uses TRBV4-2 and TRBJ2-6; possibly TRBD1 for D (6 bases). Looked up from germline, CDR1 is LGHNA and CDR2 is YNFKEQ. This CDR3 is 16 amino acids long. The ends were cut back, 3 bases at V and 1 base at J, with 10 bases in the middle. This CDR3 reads CASSHSQGSGANVLTF. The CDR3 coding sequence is TGTGCCAGCAGCCACTCCCAGGGGTCTGGGGCCAACGTCCTGACTTTC.

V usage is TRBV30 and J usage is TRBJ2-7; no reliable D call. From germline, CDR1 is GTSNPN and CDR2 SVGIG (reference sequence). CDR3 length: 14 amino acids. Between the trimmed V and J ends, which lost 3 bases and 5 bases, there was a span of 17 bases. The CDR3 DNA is TGTGCCTGGAGCCCCCCTCGTATTAGTAACGAGCAGTACTTC. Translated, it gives CAWSPPRISNEQYF.

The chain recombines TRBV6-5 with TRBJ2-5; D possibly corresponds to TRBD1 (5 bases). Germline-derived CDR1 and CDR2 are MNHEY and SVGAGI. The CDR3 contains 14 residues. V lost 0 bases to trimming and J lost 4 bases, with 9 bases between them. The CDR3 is CASSYSGAAETQYF. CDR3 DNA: TGTGCCAGCAGTTACTCAGGGGCGGCAGAGACCCAGTACTTC.

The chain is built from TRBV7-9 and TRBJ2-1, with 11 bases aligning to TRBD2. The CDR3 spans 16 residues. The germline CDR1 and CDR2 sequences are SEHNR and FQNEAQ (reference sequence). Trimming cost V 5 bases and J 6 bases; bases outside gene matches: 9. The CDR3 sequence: CASSLKETSGANEQFF. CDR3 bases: TGTGCCAGCAGCCTAAAAGAGACTAGCGGGGCCAATGAGCAGTTCTTC.

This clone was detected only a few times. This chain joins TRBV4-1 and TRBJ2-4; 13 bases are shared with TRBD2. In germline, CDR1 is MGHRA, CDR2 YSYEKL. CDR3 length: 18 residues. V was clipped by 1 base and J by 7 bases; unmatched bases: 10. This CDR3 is CASSQANLLAGGRNIQYF. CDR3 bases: TGCGCCAGCAGCCAAGCAAACTTACTAGCGGGGGGGCGTAACATTCAGTACTTC.

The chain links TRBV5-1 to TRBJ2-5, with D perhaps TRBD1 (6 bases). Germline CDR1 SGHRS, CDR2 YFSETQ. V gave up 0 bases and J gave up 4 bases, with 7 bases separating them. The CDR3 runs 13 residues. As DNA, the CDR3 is TGCGCCAGCAGCTTGGCAGGGGCAGAGACCCAGTACTTC. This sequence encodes CASSLAGAETQYF.

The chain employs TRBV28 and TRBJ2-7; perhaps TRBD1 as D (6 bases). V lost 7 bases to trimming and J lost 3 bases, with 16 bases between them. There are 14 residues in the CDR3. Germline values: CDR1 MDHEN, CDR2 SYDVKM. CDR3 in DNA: TGTGCCAGCATCCAGGGGTCCTCTAGCTACGAGCAGTACTTC. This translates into CASIQGSSSYEQYF. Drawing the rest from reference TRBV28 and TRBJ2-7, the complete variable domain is DVKVTQSSRYLVKRTGEKVFLECVQDMDHENMFWYRQDPGLGLRLIYFSYDVKMKEKGDIPEGYSVSREKKERFSLILESASTNQTSMYLCASIQGSSSYEQYFGPGTRLTVT.

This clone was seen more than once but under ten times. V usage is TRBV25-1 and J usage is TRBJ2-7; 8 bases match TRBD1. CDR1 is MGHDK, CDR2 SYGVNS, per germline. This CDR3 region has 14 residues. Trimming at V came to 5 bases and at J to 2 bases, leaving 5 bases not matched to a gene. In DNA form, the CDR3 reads TGTGCCAGCAGTCGCAGGGGGCCTCCCTACGAGCAGTACTTC. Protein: CASSRRGPPYEQYF.

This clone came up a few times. The CDR3 loop reads CSVEDPGRRGANVLTF. The CDR3 DNA follows: TGCAGCGTTGAAGATCCGGGCAGGCGGGGGGCCAACGTCCTGACTTTC. V usage is TRBV29-1 and J usage is TRBJ2-6; D unclear. V shed 0 bases and J shed 4 bases, with 13 bases lying between them. The CDR3 length is 16 residues. Germline V gene lookup returns CDR1 SQVTM and CDR2 ANQGSEA. The whole variable domain, filled in from reference TRBV29-1 and TRBJ2-6, reads SAVISQKPSRDICQRGTSLTIQCQVDSQVTMMFWYRQQPGQSLTLIATANQGSEATYESGFVIDKFPISRPNLTFSTLTVSNMSPEDSSIYLCSVEDPGRRGANVLTFGAGSRLTVL.

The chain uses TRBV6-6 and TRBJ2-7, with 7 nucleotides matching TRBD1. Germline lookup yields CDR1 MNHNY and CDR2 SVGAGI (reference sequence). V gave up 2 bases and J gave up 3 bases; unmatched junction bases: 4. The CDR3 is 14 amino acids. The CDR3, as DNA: TGTGCCAGCAGTTACCGGGACAGATTCTACGAGCAGTACTTC. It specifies CASSYRDRFYEQYF.

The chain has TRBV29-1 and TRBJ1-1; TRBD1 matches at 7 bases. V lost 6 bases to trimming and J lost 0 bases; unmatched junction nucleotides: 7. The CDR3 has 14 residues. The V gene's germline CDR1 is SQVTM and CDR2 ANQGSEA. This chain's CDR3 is CSVQYRGMNTEAFF. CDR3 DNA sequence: TGCAGCGTCCAGTACAGGGGAATGAACACTGAAGCTTTCTTT.

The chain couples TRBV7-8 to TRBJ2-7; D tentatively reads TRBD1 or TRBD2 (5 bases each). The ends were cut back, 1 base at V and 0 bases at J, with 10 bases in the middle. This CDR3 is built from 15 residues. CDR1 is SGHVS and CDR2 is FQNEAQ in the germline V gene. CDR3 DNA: TGTGCCAGCAGCTTAGGCCGGGGCCTCTCCTACGAGCAGTACTTC. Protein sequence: CASSLGRGLSYEQYF.

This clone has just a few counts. CDR3: CASSPIQGHGYTF. The DNA of the CDR3 is TGTGCCAGCAGCCCGATTCAGGGGCATGGCTACACCTTC. J is TRBJ1-2 and V is TRBV4-2, with D perhaps TRBD1 (6 bases). This CDR3 is built from 13 residues. Germline V gene data show CDR1 as LGHNA and CDR2 as YNFKEQ. Trimming left V 4 bases short and J 6 bases short, with 12 bases between.

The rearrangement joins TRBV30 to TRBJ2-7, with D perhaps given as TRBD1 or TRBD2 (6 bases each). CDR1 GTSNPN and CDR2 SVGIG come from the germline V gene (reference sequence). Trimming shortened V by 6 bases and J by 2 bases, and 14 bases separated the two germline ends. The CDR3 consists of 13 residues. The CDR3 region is CACLGRGPYEQYF. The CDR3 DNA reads TGTGCCTGCCTCGGCCGGGGGCCCTACGAGCAGTACTTC.

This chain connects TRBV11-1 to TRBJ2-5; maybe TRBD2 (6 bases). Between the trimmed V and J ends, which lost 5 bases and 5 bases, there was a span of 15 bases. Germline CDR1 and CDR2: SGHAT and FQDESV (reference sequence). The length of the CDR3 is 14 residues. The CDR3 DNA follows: TGTGCCAGCAGCCTCCGGACGGGGGAGGAGACCCAGTACTTC. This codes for CASSLRTGEETQYF.